This T cell receptor beta chain originates from a study of siplizumab effects on memory and regulatory T cells (dated by TCRdb to the late 2010s). For the wider study: The study looked at the effect of siplizumab, an anti-CD2 antibody, on alloreactive T-cell subsets in allogeneic mixed lymphocyte reactions made from human PBMCs.

Library method: the immunoSEQ multiplex PCR assay. The deep sequencing platform assayed around 95,000 TCR templates per sample. Genomic DNA extracted from sorted T cells was used for TCRbeta CDR3 sequencing. The authors' analysis ran thus. The R programming language was used for clonal analysis of the TCRbeta CDR3 data. Unstimulated samples were compared with post-reaction CFSE-low samples to define alloreactive CD4+ and CD8+ clones. Regulatory or non-regulatory origin was assigned to alloreactive CD4+ clones by matching of sequences to sorted unstimulated Treg and non-Treg repertoires. TCRdb carries this immuneACCESS record with in-frame sequences only. Its versions omit some clonotypes, under half of them owing to an unresolved V gene in the studies checked, with the rest unexplained. V and J calls and clone size are copied from that table; D and trimming were computed from the DNA. For this sample the table gives under 100,000 clones, of which around 94% were detected only once. The biggest ten clones account for about 1.4% of the sample.

There are 18 amino acids in the CDR3, from cysteine to phenylalanine inclusive. Solely the CDR3 DNA is kept, with 54 bases framed from the first base. Via the germline V gene, CDR1 is SGDLS and CDR2 YYNGEE. Germline trimming: 4 bases from V, 3 bases from J; junction bases outside gene matches: 6. Sorted unstimulated T cells, along with proliferating T cells recovered from mixed lymphocyte reactions, underwent TCRbeta CDR3 sequencing. Fresh whole blood from around 10 HLA-typed healthy donors was used as the source from which PBMCs were isolated. To map where alloreactive clones came from, unstimulated CD4+ non-regulatory T cells were FACS-sorted. Points on this clone: No cognate antigen has been identified for it. Per-base quality was not reported, and no clone a single base away is much larger than it.

Study-wide findings and limitations: Siplizumab significantly lowered the cumulative frequency of alloreactive sequences that could be traced to unstimulated CD4+ memory T cells. Because sequences below about 10^-5 frequency were poorly captured, only a minor fraction of alloreactive clones could be mapped to unstimulated subsets. Whether proliferating Tregs from siplizumab cultures actually had suppressive function was not functionally confirmed. Greater diversity appeared to be present in unstimulated naive T cells than in memory T cells, and a substantial contribution to the alloresponse seemed to be made by naive cells. About 75-95% of proliferating CD4+ or CD8+ clones could not be given a naive or memory phenotype. Among mappable alloreactive CD4+ clones, the Treg-derived fraction averaged nearly 70% with siplizumab versus approximately 27% in control reactions.

Sequenced material: non-Treg CD4+ T cells sorted from blood. The cell subset or site label on this specimen signifies: FACS-sorted unstimulated CD4+ non-regulatory T cells. The chain was built from TRBV9 and TRBJ2-2, and TRBD2 aligns with 16 junction nucleotides. The source is a human donor in good health. In nucleotides, the sequence is TGTGCCAGCAGCTCAGGGACTAGCGGGAGGGGGGACACCGGGGAGCTGTTTTTT. Its protein reads: CASSSGTSGRGDTGELFF.